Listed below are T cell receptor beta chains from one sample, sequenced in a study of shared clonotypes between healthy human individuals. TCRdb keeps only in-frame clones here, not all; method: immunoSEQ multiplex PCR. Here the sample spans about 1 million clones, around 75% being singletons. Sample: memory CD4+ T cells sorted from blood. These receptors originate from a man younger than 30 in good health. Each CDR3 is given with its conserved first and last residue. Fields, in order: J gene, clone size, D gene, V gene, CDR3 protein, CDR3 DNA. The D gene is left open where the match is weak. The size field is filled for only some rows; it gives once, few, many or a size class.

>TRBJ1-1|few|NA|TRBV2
CASSERSEAFF
TGTGCCAGCAGTGAAAGGTCTGAAGCTTTCTTT
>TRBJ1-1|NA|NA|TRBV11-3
CASSRSGAKAFF
TGTGCCAGCAGCCGCTCCGGGGCTAAAGCTTTCTTT
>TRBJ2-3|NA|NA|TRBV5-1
CASSPGTDTDTQYF
TGCGCCAGCAGCCCCGGGACTGACACAGATACGCAGTATTTT
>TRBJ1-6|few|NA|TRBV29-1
CSARQGNSPLHF
TGCAGCGCAAGGCAGGGTAATTCACCCCTCCACTTT
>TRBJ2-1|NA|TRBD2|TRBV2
CASSTSGASYNEQFF
TGTGCCAGCAGCACTAGCGGGGCGTCCTACAATGAGCAGTTCTTC
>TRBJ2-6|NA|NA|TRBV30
CAWSVFRSGANVLTF
TGTGCCTGGAGTGTATTCCGCTCTGGGGCCAACGTCCTGACTTTC
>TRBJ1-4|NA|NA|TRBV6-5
CASTDPGATNEKLFF
TGTGCCAGCACCGACCCAGGGGCAACTAATGAAAAACTGTTTTTT
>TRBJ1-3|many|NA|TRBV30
CAWTDRRVAGRKTGNTIYF
TGTGCCTGGACCGACCGCAGGGTGGCAGGCCGGAAAACTGGAAACACCATATATTTT
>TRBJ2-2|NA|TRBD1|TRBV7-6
CASSPRTGVDGELFF
TGTGCCAGCAGCCCCCGGACAGGGGTTGACGGGGAGCTGTTTTTT
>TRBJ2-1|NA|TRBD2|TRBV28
CASSLRSDGLARPYNEQFF
TGTGCCAGCAGTTTAAGATCAGATGGACTAGCGAGGCCCTACAATGAGCAGTTCTTC
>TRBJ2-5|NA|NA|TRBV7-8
CASSLRQGGVRETQYF
TGTGCCAGCAGCTTAAGGCAGGGCGGAGTCAGGGAGACCCAGTACTTC
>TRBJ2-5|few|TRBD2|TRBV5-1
CASSNSGGAETQYF
TGCGCCAGCAGCAATAGCGGGGGGGCCGAGACCCAGTACTTC
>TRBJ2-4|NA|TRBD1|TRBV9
CASSVTTGQGNIQYF
TGTGCCAGCAGCGTAACCACCGGACAGGGAAACATTCAGTACTTC
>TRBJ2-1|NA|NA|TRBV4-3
CASSQEAGSWGSYNEQFF
TGCGCCAGCAGCCAAGAGGCAGGGTCCTGGGGCTCCTACAATGAGCAGTTCTTC
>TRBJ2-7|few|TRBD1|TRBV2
CASRLGQGSLDEQYF
TGTGCCAGCAGATTAGGACAGGGGAGTTTGGACGAGCAGTACTTC
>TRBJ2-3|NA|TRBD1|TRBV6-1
CASSERGQGAGDTQYF
TGTGCCAGCAGTGAGAGGGGGCAGGGGGCCGGGGATACGCAGTATTTT
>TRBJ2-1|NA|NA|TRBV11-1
CASSRGTGTNEQFF
TGTGCCAGCAGCCGGGGGACTGGTACCAATGAGCAGTTCTTC
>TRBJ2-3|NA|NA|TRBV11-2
CASSLVGRGTDTQYF
TGTGCCAGCAGCTTAGTCGGGAGAGGAACAGATACGCAGTATTTT
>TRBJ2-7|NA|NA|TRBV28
CASSLPLYEQYF
TGTGCCAGCAGTTTACCGCTCTACGAGCAGTACTTC
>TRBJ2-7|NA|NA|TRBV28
CASSLSGTYEQYF
TGTGCCAGCAGTTTATCGGGTACCTACGAGCAGTACTTC
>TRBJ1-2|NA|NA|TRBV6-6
CASSPDSYGYTF
TGTGCCAGCAGTCCGGACAGCTATGGCTACACCTTC
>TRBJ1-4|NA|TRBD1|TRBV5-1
CASSVGTGEKLFF
TGCGCCAGCAGCGTGGGGACAGGGGAAAAACTGTTTTTT
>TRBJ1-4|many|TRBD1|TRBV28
CASRHYIGQGGEKLFF
TGTGCCAGCCGCCATTATATAGGACAGGGGGGGGAAAAACTGTTTTTT
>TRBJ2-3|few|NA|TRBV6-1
CASSNRDQYTDTQYF
TGTGCCAGCAGTAACCGGGACCAATACACAGATACGCAGTATTTT
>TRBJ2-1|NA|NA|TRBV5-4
CASSLAGGLKGHNEQFF
TGTGCCAGCAGCTTGGCCGGAGGGTTAAAGGGCCACAATGAGCAGTTCTTC
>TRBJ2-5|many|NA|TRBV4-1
CASSQGGPFLSQYF
TGCGCCAGCAGCCAAGGTGGGCCCTTCTTGTCCCAGTACTTC
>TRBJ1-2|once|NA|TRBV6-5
CASRAGITAPYGYTF
TGTGCCAGCAGGGCCGGGATAACAGCTCCCTATGGCTACACCTTC
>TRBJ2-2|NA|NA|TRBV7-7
CASSQQGVGTGELFF
TGTGCTAGCAGCCAACAGGGCGTCGGCACCGGGGAGCTGTTTTTT
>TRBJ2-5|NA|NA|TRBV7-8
CASSLYPGETQYF
TGTGCCAGCAGCTTATACCCGGGAGAGACCCAGTACTTC
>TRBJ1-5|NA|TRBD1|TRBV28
CASSPLTGLTVNQPQHF
TGTGCCAGCAGTCCCTTGACAGGGTTGACGGTCAATCAGCCCCAGCATTTT
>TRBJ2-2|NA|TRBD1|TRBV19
CASTLTGDTGELFF
TGTGCCAGTACCCTGACAGGGGACACCGGGGAGCTGTTTTTT
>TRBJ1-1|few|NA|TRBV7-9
CASSLSEGMNTEAFF
TGTGCCAGCAGCTTATCGGAGGGAATGAACACTGAAGCTTTCTTT
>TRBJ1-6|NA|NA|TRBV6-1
CASSELAGGSYNSPLHF
TGTGCCAGCAGTGAACTTGCCGGGGGATCCTATAATTCACCCCTCCACTTT
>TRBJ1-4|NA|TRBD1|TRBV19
CASSFPGQGLEKLFF
TGTGCCAGTAGTTTTCCGGGACAGGGACTTGAAAAACTGTTTTTT
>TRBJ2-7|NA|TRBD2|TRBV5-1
CASSLAGVAGPYEQYF
TGCGCCAGCAGCTTGGCCGGGGTAGCGGGGCCCTACGAGCAGTACTTC
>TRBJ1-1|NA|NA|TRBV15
CATSRDPVGGTEAFF
TGTGCCACCAGCAGAGATCCTGTAGGCGGCACTGAAGCTTTCTTT
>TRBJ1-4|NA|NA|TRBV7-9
CASSFRVMGEKLFF
TGTGCCAGCAGCTTTAGGGTTATGGGTGAAAAACTGTTTTTT
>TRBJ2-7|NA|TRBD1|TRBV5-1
CASSLGGQGWHEQYF
TGCGCCAGCAGCTTGGGGGGACAGGGGTGGCACGAGCAGTACTTC
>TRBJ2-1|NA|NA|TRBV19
CASSGVLSYNEQFF
TGTGCCAGTAGTGGAGTGCTATCCTACAATGAGCAGTTCTTC
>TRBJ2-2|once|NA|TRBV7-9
CASSSNPLGFRTGELFF
TGTGCCAGCAGCTCCAATCCTCTAGGGTTTCGGACCGGGGAGCTGTTTTTT
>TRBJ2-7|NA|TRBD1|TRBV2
CASSAGTGESEQYF
TGTGCCAGCAGCGCCGGGACAGGGGAAAGCGAGCAGTACTTC
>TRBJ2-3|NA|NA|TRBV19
CASRGGGGNTDTQYF
TGTGCCAGTAGGGGTGGAGGGGGGAACACAGATACGCAGTATTTT
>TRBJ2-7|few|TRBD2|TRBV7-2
CASSPGQLAGGSSYEQYF
TGTGCCAGCAGCCCGGGGCAACTAGCGGGAGGCAGCTCCTACGAGCAGTACTTC
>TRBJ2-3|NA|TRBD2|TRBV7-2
CASRQTSGRTDTQYF
TGTGCCAGCAGACAAACTAGCGGGAGAACAGATACGCAGTATTTT
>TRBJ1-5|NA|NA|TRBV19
CASSINTGYGNQPQHF
TGTGCCAGTAGTATCAACACAGGGTACGGCAATCAGCCCCAGCATTTT
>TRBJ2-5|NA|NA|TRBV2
CASSSMIQETQYF
TGTGCCAGCAGTAGTATGATCCAAGAGACCCAGTACTTC
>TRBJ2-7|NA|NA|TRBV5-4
CASSSNGRGQYF
TGTGCCAGCAGCTCGAACGGGCGTGGGCAGTACTTC
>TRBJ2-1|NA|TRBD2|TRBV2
CASNGVASGNLLSEQFF
TGTGCCAGCAATGGGGTCGCTAGCGGAAACCTTTTATCTGAGCAGTTCTTC
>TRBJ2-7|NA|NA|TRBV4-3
CASSQVEGGSNEQYF
TGCGCCAGCAGCCAAGTAGAGGGGGGTTCAAACGAGCAGTACTTC
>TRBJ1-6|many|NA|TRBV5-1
CASSSRTDTNSPLHF
TGCGCCAGCAGCTCTCGGACAGACACTAATTCACCCCTCCACTTT
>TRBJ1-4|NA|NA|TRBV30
CAWSVGGWSEKLFF
TGTGCCTGGAGTGTAGGTGGATGGAGTGAAAAACTGTTTTTT
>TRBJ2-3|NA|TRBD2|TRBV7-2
CASSSRGGGTDTQYF
TGTGCCAGCAGCTCGCGGGGGGGAGGCACAGATACGCAGTATTTT
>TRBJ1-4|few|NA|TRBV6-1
CASQTGASNEKLFF
TGTGCCAGCCAGACGGGGGCTTCTAATGAAAAACTGTTTTTT
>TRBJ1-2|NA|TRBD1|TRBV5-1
CASSQGAGIGYTF
TGCGCCAGCAGCCAGGGGGCAGGGATTGGCTACACCTTC
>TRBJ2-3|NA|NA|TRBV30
CAWRAQGKKGTQYF
TGTGCCTGGAGGGCACAGGGAAAAAAGGGTACGCAGTATTTT
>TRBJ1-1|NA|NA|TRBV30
CAWMRGGTVNTEAFF
TGTGCCTGGATGAGGGGGGGGACGGTAAACACTGAAGCTTTCTTT
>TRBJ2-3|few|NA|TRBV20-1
CSATPRDTQYF
TGCAGTGCTACCCCGAGAGATACGCAGTATTTT
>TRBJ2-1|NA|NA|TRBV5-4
CASSKDRMAQFF
TGTGCCAGCAGCAAAGACAGGATGGCGCAGTTCTTC
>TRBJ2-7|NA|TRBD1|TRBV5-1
CASSLSYRGTGEQYF
TGCGCCAGCAGCTTGAGTTACAGGGGTACGGGAGAGCAGTACTTC
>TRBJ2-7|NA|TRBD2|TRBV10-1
CASSECPSGPRDAYEQYF
TGCGCCAGCAGTGAGTGCCCTAGCGGACCTAGGGATGCCTACGAGCAGTACTTC